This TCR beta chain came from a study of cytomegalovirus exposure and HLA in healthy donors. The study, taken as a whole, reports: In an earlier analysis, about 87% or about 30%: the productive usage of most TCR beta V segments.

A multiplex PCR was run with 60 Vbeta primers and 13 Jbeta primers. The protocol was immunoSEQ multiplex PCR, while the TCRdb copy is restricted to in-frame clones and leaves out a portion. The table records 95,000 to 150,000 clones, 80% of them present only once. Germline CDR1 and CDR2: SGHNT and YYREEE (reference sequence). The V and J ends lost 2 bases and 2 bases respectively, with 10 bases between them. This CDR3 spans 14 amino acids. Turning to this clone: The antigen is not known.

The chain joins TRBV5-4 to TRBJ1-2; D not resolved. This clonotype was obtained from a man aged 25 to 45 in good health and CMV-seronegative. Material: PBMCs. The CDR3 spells CASSFLGGNYGYTF. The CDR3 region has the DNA TGTGCCAGCAGCTTCCTAGGAGGGAACTATGGCTACACCTTC.